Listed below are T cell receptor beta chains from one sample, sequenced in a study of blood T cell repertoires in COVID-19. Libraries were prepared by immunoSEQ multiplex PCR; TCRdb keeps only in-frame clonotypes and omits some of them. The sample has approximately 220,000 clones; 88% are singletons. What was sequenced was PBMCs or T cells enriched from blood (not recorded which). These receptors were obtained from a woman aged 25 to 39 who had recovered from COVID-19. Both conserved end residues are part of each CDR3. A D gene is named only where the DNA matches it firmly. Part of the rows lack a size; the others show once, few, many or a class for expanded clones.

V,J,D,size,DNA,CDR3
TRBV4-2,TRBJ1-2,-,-,TGTGCCAGCAGCCAAGAGGATTTAGGACAGTTCTATGGCTACACCTTC,CASSQEDLGQFYGYTF
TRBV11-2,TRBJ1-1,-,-,TGTGCCAGCAGCTTCTGGGAGGAGACTGAAGCTTTCTTT,CASSFWEETEAFF
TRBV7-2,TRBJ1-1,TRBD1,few,TGTGCCAGCAGCTTACAGGGGGACACTGAAGCTTTCTTT,CASSLQGDTEAFF
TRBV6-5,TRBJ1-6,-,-,TGTGCCAGCAGCCCGGACAGAAGTTCACCCCTCCACTTT,CASSPDRSSPLHF
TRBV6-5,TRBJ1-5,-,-,TGTGCCAGCAGTTTTGGCAGCAATCAGCCCCAGCATTTT,CASSFGSNQPQHF
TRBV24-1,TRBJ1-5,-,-,TGTGCCACCTCGGGTTCTAGCAATCAGCCCCAGCATTTT,CATSGSSNQPQHF
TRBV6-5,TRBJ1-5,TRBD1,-,TGTGCCAGCAGCCTGGGACAGAGCAATCAGCCCCAGCATTTT,CASSLGQSNQPQHF
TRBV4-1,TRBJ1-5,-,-,TGCGCCAGCAGCCAAGATCTGGCAGGGTTCAATCAGCCCCAGCATTTT,CASSQDLAGFNQPQHF
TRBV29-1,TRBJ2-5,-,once,TGCAGCGTTGTAGAGTGGGGCTGGGAGACCCAGTACTTC,CSVVEWGWETQYF
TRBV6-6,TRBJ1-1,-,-,TGTGCCAGCAGGGCGGCCACTGAAGCTTTCTTT,CASRAATEAFF
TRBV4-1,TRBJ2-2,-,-,TGCGCCAGCAGCTACGGACAGTTACCAACCGGGGAGCTGTTTTTT,CASSYGQLPTGELFF
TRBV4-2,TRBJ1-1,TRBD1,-,TGTGCCAGCAGCCAAGAGTTCACAGGGGCCAATCCGAACACTGAAGCTTTCTTT,CASSQEFTGANPNTEAFF
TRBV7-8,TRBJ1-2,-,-,TGTGCCAGCAGCTCCTGGACAGTCAAATCCTATGGCTACACCTTC,CASSSWTVKSYGYTF
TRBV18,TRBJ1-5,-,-,TGTGCCAGCTCTCGGGCTCAGGGCGGTCAGCCCCAGCATTTT,CASSRAQGGQPQHF
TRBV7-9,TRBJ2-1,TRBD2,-,TGTGCCAGCAGCTTAAGGGGAAGCGGGGGGCGATACAATGAGCAGTTCTTC,CASSLRGSGGRYNEQFF
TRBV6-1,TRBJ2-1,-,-,TGTGCCAGCAGTGAAATCCGGGATGAGCAGTTCTTC,CASSEIRDEQFF
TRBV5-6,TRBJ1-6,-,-,TGTGCCAGCAGCACCGACAGGCTTAATTCACCCCTCCACTTT,CASSTDRLNSPLHF
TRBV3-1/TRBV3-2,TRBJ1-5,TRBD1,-,TGTGCCAGCAGCCGATCAGACAGGGTTGGGAATCAGCCCCAGCATTTT,CASSRSDRVGNQPQHF
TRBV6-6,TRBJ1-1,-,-,TGTGCCAGCACTACGTGGGGCAGCAACACTGAAGCTTTCTTT,CASTTWGSNTEAFF
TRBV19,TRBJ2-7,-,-,TGTGCCAGTAGTACCGTACAGGGCGGCGAGCAGTACTTC,CASSTVQGGEQYF
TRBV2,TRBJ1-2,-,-,TGTGCCAGCAGTGATCTAGTTAGGGGAGGGACCGATAACTATGGCTACACCTTC,CASSDLVRGGTDNYGYTF
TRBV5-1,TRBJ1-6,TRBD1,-,TGCGCCAGCAGCACAGGGGCAAATAATTCACCCCTCCACTTT,CASSTGANNSPLHF
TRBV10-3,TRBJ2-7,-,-,TGTGCCATTACCGATACAGGGCTCGAGCAGTACTTC,CAITDTGLEQYF
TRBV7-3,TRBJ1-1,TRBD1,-,TGTGCCAGCAGCTATGGGACAGGGGGCGAAGCTTTCTTT,CASSYGTGGEAFF
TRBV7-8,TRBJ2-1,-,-,TGTGCCAGCAGCCCAGAGGGGGTTGAGCAGTTCTTC,CASSPEGVEQFF
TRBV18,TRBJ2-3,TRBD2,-,TGTGCCAGCTCAGCACTAGCGGGGGGCACAGATACGCAGTATTTT,CASSALAGGTDTQYF
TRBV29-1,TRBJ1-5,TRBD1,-,TGCAGCGTTGGGGGACAGAATGAGCAGCCCCAGCATTTT,CSVGGQNEQPQHF
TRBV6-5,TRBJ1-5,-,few,TGTGCCAGCAGCAGCTACGAGGGTAGTCAGCCCCAGCATTTT,CASSSYEGSQPQHF
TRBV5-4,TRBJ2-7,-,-,TGTGCCAGCAGCGTTGACAGATCTTACTCCTACGAGCAGTACTTC,CASSVDRSYSYEQYF
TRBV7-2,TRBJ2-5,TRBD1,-,TGTGCCAGCAGCTCGATGGGGACAGCGCAAGAGACCCAGTACTTC,CASSSMGTAQETQYF
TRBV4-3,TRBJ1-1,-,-,TGCGCCAGCAGCCAACATATCGGGAGCACGAACACTGAAGCTTTCTTT,CASSQHIGSTNTEAFF
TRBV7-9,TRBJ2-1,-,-,TGTGCCAGCAGCCGCCTTTGGGGGGGGGCCGCTAATGAGCAGTTCTTC,CASSRLWGGAANEQFF
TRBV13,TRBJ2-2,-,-,TGTGCCAGCAGCCAGTACACCGGGGAGCTGTTTTTT,CASSQYTGELFF
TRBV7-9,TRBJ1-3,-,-,TGTGCCAGCAGCTCTTCAGGGGCCGGAAACACCATATATTTT,CASSSSGAGNTIYF
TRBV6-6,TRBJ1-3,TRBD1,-,TGTGCCAGCAGTCCCGGACAGGGCCCAGGGGCTGGAAACACCATATATTTT,CASSPGQGPGAGNTIYF
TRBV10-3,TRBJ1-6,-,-,TGTGCCATCAGTGAGAGGCAGGATAATTCACCCCTCCACTTT,CAISERQDNSPLHF
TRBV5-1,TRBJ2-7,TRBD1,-,TGCGCCAGCAGCGCGCAGGGACAGATGTACGAGCAGTACTTC,CASSAQGQMYEQYF
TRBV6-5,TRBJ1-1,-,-,TGTGCCAGCAGTCCATCAGGGGTCGGAGCTCTTGAAGCTTTCTTT,CASSPSGVGALEAFF
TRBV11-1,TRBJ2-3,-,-,TGTGCCAGCAGTCAAGCACAGAGCACAGATACGCAGTATTTT,CASSQAQSTDTQYF
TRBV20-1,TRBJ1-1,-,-,TGCAGTGCTAGCCCTAACACTGAAGCTTTCTTT,CSASPNTEAFF
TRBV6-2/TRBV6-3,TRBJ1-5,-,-,TGTGCCAGCAGTTACGCGAAGTTAACCCGTAGCAATCAGCCCCAGCATTTT,CASSYAKLTRSNQPQHF